These T cell receptor beta chains were read from a single sample in a study of blood T cell repertoires in COVID-19. Sequencing used immunoSEQ multiplex PCR; TCRdb keeps in-frame clones, though not all of them. Here the sample spans roughly 75,000 clones, 75% to 90% being singletons. The sample taken for sequencing was peripheral blood. These receptor sequences come from an older man with COVID-19, enrolled during active disease. Both conserved end residues are part of each CDR3. The order of the fields is D gene, clone size, V gene, J gene, CDR3 DNA, CDR3 protein. A D gene is named only where the DNA matches it firmly. Rows may omit the clone size; those that give it use once, few, many or a size class.

NA,NA,TRBV5-4,TRBJ1-6,TGTGCCAGCAGCGTGGATATGTTCCGTAATTCACCCCTCCACTTT,CASSVDMFRNSPLHF
NA,NA,TRBV5-4,TRBJ1-1,TGTGCCAGCAGCTTGGACAGGGCCAACACTGAAGCTTTCTTT,CASSLDRANTEAFF
NA,NA,TRBV6-5,TRBJ1-3,TGTGCCAGCAGTTCGGGAGGCTCGGGAGGAAACACCATATATTTT,CASSSGGSGGNTIYF
NA,NA,TRBV6-5,TRBJ1-1,TGTGCCAGCAGTTCGCGAGGGCAAGCTTTCTTT,CASSSRGQAFF
TRBD1,NA,TRBV7-2,TRBJ1-1,TGTGCCAGCAGCTTAGACGGACAGGGAGGCGCTTTCTTT,CASSLDGQGGAFF
NA,NA,TRBV5-4,TRBJ1-1,TGTGCCAGCAGCTCTTTCGACAGAGAACCTGAAGCTTTCTTT,CASSSFDREPEAFF
TRBD2,NA,TRBV11-2,TRBJ2-1,TGTGCCAGCAGCGTGAGGCCTAGCGGGGGGAATGAGCAGTTCTTC,CASSVRPSGGNEQFF
TRBD2,NA,TRBV2,TRBJ2-5,TGTGCCAGCAGATGGGGGGGGGTTCAAGAGACCCAGTACTTC,CASRWGGVQETQYF
TRBD1,few,TRBV7-9,TRBJ1-1,TGTGCCAGCAGCCAACAGGGGGCCAACACTGAAGCTTTCTTT,CASSQQGANTEAFF
TRBD1,NA,TRBV6-5,TRBJ2-7,TGTGCCAGCAGTCCCCAGACAGGGGGCTCCTACGAGCAGTACTTC,CASSPQTGGSYEQYF
TRBD2,once,TRBV11-2,TRBJ2-3,TGTGCCAGCAGCTTACGGCTAGCGGTACGTCAAGATACGCAGTATTTT,CASSLRLAVRQDTQYF